This T cell receptor beta chain is drawn from a study of STAT3 mutations in large granular lymphocyte leukemia. The wider study: Over half of T-LGLL patients had one or more immunosuppressive regimens.

Whole-study findings and limits: All newly emerging clones after therapy were STAT3 wild type. At least one immunodominant TCR beta clonotype appeared in every T-cell large granular lymphocyte leukemia patient. Persisting codominant clonotypes may have hidden a small pathogenic clone. Sampling intervals varied between patients and samples.

The CDR3 has 15 residues. Deletions cut 0 bases from V and 8 bases from J, with 17 bases between. Germline V gene lookup returns CDR1 SGHRS and CDR2 YFSETQ. This table comes from immunoSEQ multiplex PCR, and its TCRdb copy is limited to in-frame clones, with some not included. The sample includes 5,000 or so clones, about 70% seen only once; the top ten take more than 45%. About this clone itself: The antigen is undetermined.

Sequences were obtained from PBMCs. The clonotype comes from a human donor with T large granular lymphocyte leukemia. Some clones in this sample may be carry-over from other donors' samples. The chain uses TRBV5-1 and TRBJ2-5; D remains ambiguous. CDR3 DNA sequence: TGCGCCAGCAGCTTGGAGACTGGATCCCTAGATACCCAGTACTTC. Its translation: CASSLETGSLDTQYF.